This is a list of T cell receptor beta chains from one sample in a study of blood T cell repertoires in COVID-19. Using immunoSEQ multiplex PCR, the repertoire was profiled, and TCRdb retains in-frame clones only, with some absent. The data hold tens of thousands of clones, with under 85% observed a single time. Sample: peripheral blood. These TCRs come from a man aged 55 to 70 with acute or convalescent COVID-19. Each CDR3 is given with its conserved first and last residue. The D gene is left open where the match is weak. Clone size appears in some rows only: once, few, many, or a class for an expanded clone.

>TRBV21-1|-|TRBJ1-2|-
TGTGCCAGCAGTAAAGATGCACAGGGAGGGGAATATGGCTACACCTTC
CASSKDAQGGEYGYTF
>TRBV6-1|-|TRBJ2-5|-
TGTGCCAGCAGGGAAGGAGGGCTCGGTAGTGGGTTAGAGACCCAGTACTTC
CASREGGLGSGLETQYF
>TRBV24-1|-|TRBJ1-5|TRBD1
TGTGCCACCAGTGTAGGACAGGGGCAGCCCCAGCATTTT
CATSVGQGQPQHF
>TRBV28|-|TRBJ1-2|-
TGTGCCAGCAGTTTCATCGACAGCTATGGCTACACCTTC
CASSFIDSYGYTF
>TRBV24-1|-|TRBJ1-1|-
-
CATSDLVMGGPEDTEAFF
>TRBV6-4|-|TRBJ2-1|TRBD2
TGTGCCAGCAGTGACAGGGCTAGCGGGGACAATGAGCAGTTCTTC
CASSDRASGDNEQFF
>TRBV19|-|TRBJ1-2|TRBD1
TGTGCCAGTAGTAGAGGACAGGGGAAAGGCTACACCTTC
CASSRGQGKGYTF
>TRBV4-1|-|TRBJ1-2|-
TGCGCCAGCAGCCAAGGGTCGTGGAGGGCGGTTGATGGCTACACCTTC
CASSQGSWRAVDGYTF
>TRBV5-1|-|TRBJ1-3|-
TGCGCCAGCAGCTTAGAAACGCTAAGCTCTGGAAACACCATATATTTT
CASSLETLSSGNTIYF
>TRBV30|few|TRBJ2-7|TRBD1
TGTGCCTGGCACAGGGGCTACGAGCAGTACTTC
CAWHRGYEQYF
>TRBV21-1|-|TRBJ2-7|-
TGTGCCAGCAGCAAAGTGTTAAAGACAGCATACTCTTACGAGCAGTACTTC
CASSKVLKTAYSYEQYF
>TRBV7-8|-|TRBJ2-5|TRBD1
TGTGCCAGCAGCTTCGGACAGGGGAAGACCCAGTACTTC
CASSFGQGKTQYF
>TRBV9|-|TRBJ2-7|TRBD1
TGTGCCAATGTGACCGGGACAGGGACCTACGAGCAGTACTTC
CANVTGTGTYEQYF
>TRBV30|few|TRBJ2-2|-
TGTGCCTGGAGTGGGCCCAGAAAGGGGACCGGGGAGCTGTTTTTT
CAWSGPRKGTGELFF
>TRBV19|-|TRBJ1-1|TRBD1
TGTGCCAGTAATCTGGGACAGTCGAACACTGAAGCTTTCTTT
CASNLGQSNTEAFF
>TRBV7-9|-|TRBJ1-6|-
TGTGCCAGCAGCCTCGGACGGGACTATAATTCACCCCTCCACTTT
CASSLGRDYNSPLHF
>TRBV11-2|-|TRBJ1-6|-
TGTGCCAGCAGCTTAGGTGGAGGGAATTCACCCCTCCACTTT
CASSLGGGNSPLHF
>TRBV5-6|-|TRBJ1-6|TRBD1
TGTGCCAGCAGCTGGGGCTGGACAGGGCAGAATTCACCCCTCCACTTT
CASSWGWTGQNSPLHF
>TRBV5-1|-|TRBJ2-3|TRBD1
TGCGCCAGCCGGACAGGGGTAGAACCCACAGATACGCAGTATTTT
CASRTGVEPTDTQYF
>TRBV24-1|-|TRBJ1-2|-
TGTGCCACCAGCCTAGGTACGGGGGATGGCTACACCTTC
CATSLGTGDGYTF
>TRBV7-2|once|TRBJ2-7|-
TGTGCCAGCAGCCCACCCGGCGGGGCCGGAGTCAACGAGCAGTACTTC
CASSPPGGAGVNEQYF
>TRBV5-6|-|TRBJ1-5|TRBD1
TGTGCCAGCAGCCTAAGGGGTCGGGGACAGGGCACCAATCAGCCCCAGCATTTT
CASSLRGRGQGTNQPQHF
>TRBV7-3|-|TRBJ2-3|-
TGTGCCAGCAGCTCGATCACACAAGATACGCAGTATTTT
CASSSITQDTQYF
>TRBV19|-|TRBJ2-3|-
TGTGCCAGTAGTATTAGACTCCCCACAGATACGCAGTATTTT
CASSIRLPTDTQYF